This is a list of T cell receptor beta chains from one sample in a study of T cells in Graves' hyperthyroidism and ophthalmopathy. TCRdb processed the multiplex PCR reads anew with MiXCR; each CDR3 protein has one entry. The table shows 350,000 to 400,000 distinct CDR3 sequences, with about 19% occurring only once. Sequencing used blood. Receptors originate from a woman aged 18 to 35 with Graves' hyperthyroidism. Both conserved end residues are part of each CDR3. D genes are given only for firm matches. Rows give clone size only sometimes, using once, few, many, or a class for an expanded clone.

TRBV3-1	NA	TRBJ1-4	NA	CASSPGPEKLFF	TGTGCCAGCAGCCCTGGACCGGAAAAACTGTTTTTT
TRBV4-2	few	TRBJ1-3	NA	CASSLGGPREGNTIYF	TGTGCCAGCAGCCTCGGGGGCCCCAGAGAGGGAAACACCATATATTTT
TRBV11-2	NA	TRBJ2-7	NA	CASSLTGTQHFYEQYF	TGTGCCAGCAGCTTGACCGGGACACAGCACTTCTACGAGCAGTACTTC
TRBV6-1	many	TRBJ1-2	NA	CASRPGRSGYTF	TGTGCCAGCAGGCCGGGACGATCAGGCTACACCTTC
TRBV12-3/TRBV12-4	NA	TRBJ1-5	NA	CASSFETNLNQPQHF	TGTGCCAGCAGTTTCGAGACCAACCTCAATCAGCCCCAGCATTTT
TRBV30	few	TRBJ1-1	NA	CAWNRDLNTEAFF	TGTGCCTGGAACAGGGACCTGAACACTGAAGCTTTCTTT
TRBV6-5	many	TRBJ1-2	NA	CASSYTRPDYGYTF	TGTGCCAGCAGTTACACCCGGCCGGACTATGGCTACACCTTC
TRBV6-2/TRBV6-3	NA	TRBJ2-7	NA	CASGGAGEQYF	TGTGCCAGCGGGGGGGCCGGCGAGCAGTACTTC
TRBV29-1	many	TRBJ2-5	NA	CSAAGPSQETQYF	TGCAGCGCTGCAGGCCCAAGCCAAGAGACCCAGTACTTC
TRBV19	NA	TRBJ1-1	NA	CASSIAGRTTGRAFF	TGTGCCAGTAGTATAGCGGGACGTACAACGGGCAGGGCTTTCTTT
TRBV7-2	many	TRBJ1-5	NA	CASSVHRSDQPQHF	TGTGCCAGCAGCGTACACAGGTCCGATCAGCCCCAGCATTTT
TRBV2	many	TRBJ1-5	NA	CASQKDSNQPQHF	TGTGCCAGCCAGAAAGATAGCAATCAGCCCCAGCATTTT
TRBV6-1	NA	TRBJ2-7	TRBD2	CASSAWTSGRLEQYF	TGTGCCAGCAGTGCATGGACTAGCGGGAGACTGGAGCAGTACTTC
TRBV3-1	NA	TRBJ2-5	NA	CASSPFRMDHF	TGTGCCAGCAGCCCTTTTCGGATGGACCACTTC
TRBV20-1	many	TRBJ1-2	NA	CSARDPSYGYTF	TGCAGTGCTAGAGATCCCAGCTATGGCTACACCTTC
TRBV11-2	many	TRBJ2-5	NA	CASSPADRIFQETQYF	TGTGCCAGCAGCCCCGCTGACAGGATCTTCCAAGAGACCCAGTACTTC
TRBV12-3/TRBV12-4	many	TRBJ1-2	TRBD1	CASSPGQGRYGYTF	TGTGCCAGCAGTCCTGGACAGGGAAGGTATGGCTACACCTTC
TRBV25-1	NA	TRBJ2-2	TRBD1	CASSVQGASTGELFF	TGTGCCAGTTCCGTACAGGGGGCGTCCACCGGGGAGCTGTTTTTT
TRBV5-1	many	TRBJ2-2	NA	CASIGGGGANTGELFF	TGCGCCAGCATAGGAGGGGGTGGAGCGAACACCGGGGAGCTGTTTTTT
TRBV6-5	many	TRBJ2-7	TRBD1	CASSYSPRDRGFEQYF	TGTGCCAGCAGTTACTCTCCCCGGGACAGGGGGTTCGAGCAGTACTTC
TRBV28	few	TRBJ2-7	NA	CASSSLHIYEQYF	TGTGCCAGCAGTTCCCTACACATCTACGAGCAGTACTTC
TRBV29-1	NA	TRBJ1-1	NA	CSVDGRHATEAFF	TGCAGCGTTGATGGCAGGCATGCCACTGAAGCTTTCTTT
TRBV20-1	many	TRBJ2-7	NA	CSPAMEGEQYF	TGCAGTCCGGCTATGGAGGGCGAGCAGTACTTC
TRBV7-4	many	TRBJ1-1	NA	CASSLLLRESGAAHGNTEAFF	TGTGCCAGCAGCTTACTTTTAAGGGAATCAGGGGCCGCTCATGGGAACACTGAAGCTTTCTTT
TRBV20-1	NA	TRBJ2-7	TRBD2	CSAGGGRSYEQYF	TGCAGTGCTGGCGGGGGGCGCTCCTACGAGCAGTACTTC
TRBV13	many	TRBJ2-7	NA	CASSHGTNNYEEQYF	TGTGCCAGCAGCCATGGGACCAATAACTACGAGGAGCAGTACTTC
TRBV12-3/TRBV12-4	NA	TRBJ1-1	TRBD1	CASSWRTGRAFF	TGTGCCAGCAGTTGGCGGACAGGGAGAGCTTTCTTT
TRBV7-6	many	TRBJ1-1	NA	CASSAGSVTEAFF	TGTGCCAGCAGTGCAGGGTCTGTAACTGAAGCTTTCTTT
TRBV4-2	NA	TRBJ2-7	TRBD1	CASSQDWRTGVYEQYF	TGTGCCAGCAGCCAAGATTGGAGGACAGGGGTCTACGAGCAGTACTTC
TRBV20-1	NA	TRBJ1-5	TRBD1	CSGAPRTGINQPQHF	TGCAGTGGCGCCCCGCGGACAGGGATCAATCAGCCCCAGCATTTT
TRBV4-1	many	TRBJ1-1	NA	CASSQEGHSNTEAFF	TGCGCCAGCAGCCAAGAGGGACACTCGAACACTGAAGCTTTCTTT
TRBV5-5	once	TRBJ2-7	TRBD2	CASSHELAGSVEQYF	TGTGCCAGCAGCCATGAACTAGCGGGGAGTGTCGAGCAGTACTTC
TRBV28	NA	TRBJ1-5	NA	CASTTRHPYSNQPQHF	TGTGCCAGCACCACTCGACACCCATATAGCAATCAGCCCCAGCATTTT
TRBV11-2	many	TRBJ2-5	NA	CVSSPEQQETQYF	TGTGTCAGCAGCCCTGAGCAACAAGAGACCCAGTACTTC
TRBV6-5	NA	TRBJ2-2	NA	CASSYGHITGELFF	TGTGCCAGCAGTTACGGTCACATCACCGGGGAGCTGTTTTTT